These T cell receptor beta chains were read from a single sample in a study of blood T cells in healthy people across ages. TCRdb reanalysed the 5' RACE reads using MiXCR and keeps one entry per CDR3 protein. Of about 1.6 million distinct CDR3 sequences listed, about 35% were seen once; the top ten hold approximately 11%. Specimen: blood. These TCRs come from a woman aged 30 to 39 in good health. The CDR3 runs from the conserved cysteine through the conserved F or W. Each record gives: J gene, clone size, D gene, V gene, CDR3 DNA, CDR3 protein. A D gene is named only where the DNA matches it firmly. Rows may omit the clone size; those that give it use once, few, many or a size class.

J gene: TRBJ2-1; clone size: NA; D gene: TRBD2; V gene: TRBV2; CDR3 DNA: TGTGCCAGCAGTGAATCTGATGTGGCGGGGGAAAGTCTAGGCTACAATGAGCAGTTCTTC; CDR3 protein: CASSESDVAGESLGYNEQFF
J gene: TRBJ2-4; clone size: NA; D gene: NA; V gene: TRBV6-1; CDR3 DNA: TGTGCCAGCAGTGAAGCGCGGGATTTCCTGGCGCTAGCCAAAAACATTCAGTACTTC; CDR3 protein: CASSEARDFLALAKNIQYF
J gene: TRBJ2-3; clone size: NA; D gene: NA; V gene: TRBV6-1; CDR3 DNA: TGTGCCAGCAGTAGGGGTGCCCAAGATACGCAGTATTTT; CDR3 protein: CASSRGAQDTQYF
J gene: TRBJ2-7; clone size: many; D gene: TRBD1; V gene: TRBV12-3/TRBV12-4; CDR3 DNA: TGTGCCAGCAGTCACGCCACAGGGGGCAAACGCTCCTACGAGCAGTACTTC; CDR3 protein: CASSHATGGKRSYEQYF
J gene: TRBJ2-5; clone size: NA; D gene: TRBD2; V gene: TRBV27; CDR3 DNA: TGTGCCAGCAGTTGGAGGGAGGGCGAGACCCAGTACTTC; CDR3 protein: CASSWREGETQYF
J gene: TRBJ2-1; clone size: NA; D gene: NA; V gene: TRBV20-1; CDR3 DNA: TGCAGTGCTAGTTTGGCGGGGGCTTACAATGAGCAGTTCTTC; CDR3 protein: CSASLAGAYNEQFF
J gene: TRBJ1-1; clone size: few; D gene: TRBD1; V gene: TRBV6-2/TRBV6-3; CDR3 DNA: TGTGCCAGCAGTTTTGGGCGGAGAACCGTTAAGATCGGGACAGCCTTCGGGAACACTGAAGCTTTCTTT; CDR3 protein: CASSFGRRTVKIGTAFGNTEAFF
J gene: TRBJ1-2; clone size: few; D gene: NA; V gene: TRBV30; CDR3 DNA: TGTGCCTGGAGTGGGGGGATCGACTATGGCTACACCTTC; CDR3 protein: CAWSGGIDYGYTF
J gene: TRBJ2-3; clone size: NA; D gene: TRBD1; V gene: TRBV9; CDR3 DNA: TGTGCCAGCAGCGCCAGAGGCGGGACAGGGTCGGATACGCAGTATTTT; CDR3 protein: CASSARGGTGSDTQYF
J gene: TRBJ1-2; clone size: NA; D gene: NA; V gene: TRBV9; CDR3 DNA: TGTGCCAGCAGCGCCCAAAGTGGGGGCACGAGCGATGGCTACACCTTC; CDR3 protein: CASSAQSGGTSDGYTF
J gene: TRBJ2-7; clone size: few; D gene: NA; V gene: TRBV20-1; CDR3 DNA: TGCAGTGCTAGACACCGAGGGGGATCGGGAGAGCAGTACTTC; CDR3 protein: CSARHRGGSGEQYF
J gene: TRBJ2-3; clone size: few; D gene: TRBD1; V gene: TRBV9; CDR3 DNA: TGTGCCAGCAGCGCGGACAGGGGGCGGAGGACGCAGTATTTT; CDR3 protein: CASSADRGRRTQYF
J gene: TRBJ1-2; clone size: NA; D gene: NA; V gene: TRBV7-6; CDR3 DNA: TGTGCCAGCAGCCCCCGGGAGGCCTCCGGCTACACCTTC; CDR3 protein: CASSPREASGYTF
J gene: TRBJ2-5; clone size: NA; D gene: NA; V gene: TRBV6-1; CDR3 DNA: TGTGCCAGCACCCGGGGACTGGTCGGAGAGGCCCAGTACTTC; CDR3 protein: CASTRGLVGEAQYF
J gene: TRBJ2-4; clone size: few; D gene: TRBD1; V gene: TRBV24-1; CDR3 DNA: TGTGCCACCAGTGAGTGGACAGGCTTAAGGGGCAAAAACATTCAGTACTTC; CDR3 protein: CATSEWTGLRGKNIQYF
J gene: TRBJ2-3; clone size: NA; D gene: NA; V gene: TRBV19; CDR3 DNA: TGTGCCAGTAGTATGCGGGCGGGATCCACAGATACGCAGTATTTT; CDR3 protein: CASSMRAGSTDTQYF
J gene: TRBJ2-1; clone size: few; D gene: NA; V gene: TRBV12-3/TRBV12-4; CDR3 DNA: TGTGCCACTGTACGTGGGAGCTCCTACAATGAGCAGTTCTTC; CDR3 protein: CATVRGSSYNEQFF
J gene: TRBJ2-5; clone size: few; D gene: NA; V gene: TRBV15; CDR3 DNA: TGTGCCACCAGCAGAGAGTATTGGACAGTCGGCGAGACCCAGTACTTC; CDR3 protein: CATSREYWTVGETQYF
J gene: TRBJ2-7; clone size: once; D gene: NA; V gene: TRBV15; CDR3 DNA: TGTGCCACCAGCAGAGAGCACCCGGCAGCTTTCAGCGTGCAGTACTTC; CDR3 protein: CATSREHPAAFSVQYF
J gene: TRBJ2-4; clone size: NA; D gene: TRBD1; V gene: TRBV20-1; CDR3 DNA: TGCAGTGCTTATACGACAGGGGGCAAAAACATTCAGTACTTC; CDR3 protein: CSAYTTGGKNIQYF
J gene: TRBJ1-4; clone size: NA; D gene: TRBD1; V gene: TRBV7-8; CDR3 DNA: TGTGCCAGCAGCTTGACAGGGGGCTATGAAAAACTGTTTTTT; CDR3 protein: CASSLTGGYEKLFF
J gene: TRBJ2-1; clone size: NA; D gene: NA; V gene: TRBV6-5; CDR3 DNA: TGTGCCAGCAGTTACTCGCTCGATGACAGCGATGAGCAGTTCTTC; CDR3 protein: CASSYSLDDSDEQFF
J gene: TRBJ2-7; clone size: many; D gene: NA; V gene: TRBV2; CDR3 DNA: TGTGCCAGCAGTGGTGGGGGGGCTTCCCTCGACTACGAGCAGTACTTC; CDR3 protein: CASSGGGASLDYEQYF
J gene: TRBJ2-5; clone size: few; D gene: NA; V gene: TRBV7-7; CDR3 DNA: TGTGCCAGCAGCTTAGTCGGCAAGGGTAGTCATGAGACCCAGTACTTC; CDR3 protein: CASSLVGKGSHETQYF
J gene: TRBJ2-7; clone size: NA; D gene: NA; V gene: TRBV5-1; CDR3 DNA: TGCACCAGCAGCTTGGCCCCCCCTATACAGGGCGAGCAGTACTTC; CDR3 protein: CTSSLAPPIQGEQYF